This TCR beta chain was recorded in a study of graft-versus-host responses after intestinal transplantation. About the research overall: Each of the recipients got a multivisceral, liver-intestinal, or isolated intestinal transplant. Each recipient received anti-thymocyte globulin induction, then tacrolimus and steroids for about 3 years.

From germline, CDR1 is LNHDA and CDR2 SQIVND (reference sequence). V lost 8 bases to trimming and J lost 8 bases; unmatched junction nucleotides: 12. The CDR3 runs 15 residues. Overall study findings and caveats: Early after transplant, HvG clones declined as circulating GvH clones peaked.

Turning to this clone: Its antigen is unknown.

TCRdb keeps only in-frame clones here, not all; method: immunoSEQ multiplex PCR. Among about 70,000 clones listed, 90% were seen once. J is TRBJ2-2 and V is TRBV19; 9 positions match TRBD1. The receptor was derived from a human donor who received an intestinal transplant. The sample consisted of unstimulated CD8+ T cells sorted from spleen or lymph node cells, taken before intestinal transplant. In DNA, the CDR3 is TGTGCCAGTTCAGTGACTGGGACAGGGTGGGGGGAGCTGTTTTTT. It translates to CASSVTGTGWGELFF.